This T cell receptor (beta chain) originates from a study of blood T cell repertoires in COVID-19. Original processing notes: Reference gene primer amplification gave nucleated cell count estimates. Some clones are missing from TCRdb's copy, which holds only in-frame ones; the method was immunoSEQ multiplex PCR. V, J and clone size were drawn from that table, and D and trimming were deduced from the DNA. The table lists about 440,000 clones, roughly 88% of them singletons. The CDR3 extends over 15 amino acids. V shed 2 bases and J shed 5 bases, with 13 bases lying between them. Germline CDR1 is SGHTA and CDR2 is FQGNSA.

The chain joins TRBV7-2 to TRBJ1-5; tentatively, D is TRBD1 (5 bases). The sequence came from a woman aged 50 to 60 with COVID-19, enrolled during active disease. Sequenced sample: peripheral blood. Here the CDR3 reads CASSLRWGEYQPQHF. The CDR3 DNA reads TGTGCCAGCAGCTTACGCTGGGGGGAGTATCAGCCCCAGCATTTT.